The clone carrying this TCR beta chain was counted between two and nine times. The antigen is undetermined. This specimen belongs to a study of beta chain features in type 1 diabetes. Findings of the study overall: In all four CD4+ subsets, TCRB CDR3 length was significantly, moderately reduced in type 1 diabetes.

Germline-derived CDR1 and CDR2 are MDHEN and SYDVKM. V was clipped by 7 bases and J by 8 bases; unmatched bases: 10. The CDR3 has 13 amino acids. Isolated RNA was reverse transcribed in full, so expressed TCRB transcripts were sequenced. TCRdb's table, derived via immunoSEQ multiplex PCR, lists solely in-frame clones and lacks some. The sample records about 180,000 clones, about 7.9% being singletons. The specimen sequenced was central memory CD4+ T cells from blood. V is TRBV28 and J is TRBJ1-2; 7 bases agree with TRBD1. This receptor was taken from a man between 18 and 29 years old with type 1 diabetes. As DNA, the CDR3 is TGTGCCAGCACCCTTAGGGGGCGAGAGGGCTACACCTTC. This sequence encodes CASTLRGREGYTF.